The rows below give T cell receptor beta chains drawn from one sample of a study of metastatic and nonmetastatic thyroid tumors. From the PCR reads, TCRdb re-called clones with MiXCR. The data contain about 15,000 clones, over 20% of them singletons. Sequencing was done on a sample of tumor tissue. These receptors all stem from a female donor with papillary thyroid cancer or a benign thyroid nodule (not recorded which). Some clones in this sample may be carry-over from other donors' samples. Each CDR3 is given with its conserved first and last residue.

V: TRBV7-2; J: TRBJ2-7; CDR3: CASSLEVYEQYF
V: TRBV6-2/TRBV6-3; J: TRBJ1-6; CDR3: CASRSGTGGRSPLHF
V: TRBV11-3; J: TRBJ2-6; CDR3: CASSQGQGPGANVLTF
V: TRBV19; J: TRBJ1-3; CDR3: CASTPGTGKTGNTIYF
V: TRBV3-1; J: TRBJ2-5; CDR3: CASSQEWETQYF
V: TRBV20-1; J: TRBJ2-7; CDR3: CSATRAGEDYEQYF
V: TRBV10-3; J: TRBJ2-4; CDR3: CAISESRLAGGQIAKNIQYF
V: TRBV30; J: TRBJ2-7; CDR3: CAWSEPRRSYGEQYF
V: TRBV20-1; J: TRBJ1-6; CDR3: CSARDKGTGFIGSPLHF
V: TRBV9; J: TRBJ2-6; CDR3: CASSVGTSGSF
V: TRBV6-5; J: TRBJ2-7; CDR3: CASSYSIAGAPYEQYF
V: TRBV12-5; J: TRBJ2-1; CDR3: CASGLVLGSGIDNEQFF
V: TRBV11-3; J: TRBJ1-2; CDR3: CASSLGDVEGYTF
V: TRBV6-1; J: TRBJ2-7; CDR3: CASSGGGQFYSSYEQYF
V: TRBV18; J: TRBJ1-2; CDR3: CASSPGQGTPDRYTF
V: TRBV6-2/TRBV6-3; J: TRBJ2-6; CDR3: CASSYESSGANVLTF
V: TRBV19; J: TRBJ1-5; CDR3: CASSIHDGGYQPQHF
V: TRBV2; J: TRBJ2-7; CDR3: CASREDRMSYEQYF
V: TRBV4-1; J: TRBJ2-1; CDR3: CASSQLAGGQNEQFF
V: TRBV14; J: TRBJ2-3; CDR3: CASSQALIDTQYF
V: TRBV6-6; J: TRBJ1-6; CDR3: CASSYSSSGSYNSPLHF
V: TRBV6-2/TRBV6-3; J: TRBJ2-7; CDR3: CASTLRGLYEQYF
V: TRBV6-5; J: TRBJ1-5; CDR3: CASSYDSNQPQHF
V: TRBV5-1; J: TRBJ1-1; CDR3: CASSSRDSLEAFF
V: TRBV10-1; J: TRBJ2-7; CDR3: CASSEAGVADDQYF
V: TRBV30; J: TRBJ2-1; CDR3: CAWSVMGTGNEQFF
V: TRBV11-3; J: TRBJ2-2; CDR3: CASSLFTGKVGELFF
V: TRBV7-9; J: TRBJ1-2; CDR3: CASSLQGAGNYGYTF
V: TRBV4-1; J: TRBJ2-7; CDR3: CASSQGSGGPWYEQYF
V: TRBV7-3; J: TRBJ2-5; CDR3: CASSVTGGAETQYF
V: TRBV5-6; J: TRBJ2-7; CDR3: CASSFGNEQYF
V: TRBV6-2/TRBV6-3; J: TRBJ2-1; CDR3: CASRASGNYNEQFF
V: TRBV12-3/TRBV12-4; J: TRBJ2-3; CDR3: CARSLGLAGGITDTQYF
V: TRBV18; J: TRBJ2-7; CDR3: CASSPSNTGQAYEQYF
V: TRBV3-1; J: TRBJ2-1; CDR3: CASRDRGHEQFF
V: TRBV29-1; J: TRBJ2-2; CDR3: CSVGWDRANTGELFF
V: TRBV19; J: TRBJ1-2; CDR3: CASTRTGPNYGYTF
V: TRBV25-1; J: TRBJ1-1; CDR3: CASMDRAEAFF
V: TRBV5-1; J: TRBJ2-7; CDR3: CASSSGPGLGTYEQYF
V: TRBV7-3; J: TRBJ1-1; CDR3: CASSLAQNTEAFF
V: TRBV18; J: TRBJ2-3; CDR3: CASSPRQTGIRKGSDTQYF
V: TRBV5-1; J: TRBJ1-3; CDR3: CASSKGSSSGNTIYF
V: TRBV20-1; J: TRBJ2-7; CDR3: CSAPVGAGGSYEQYF
V: TRBV6-2/TRBV6-3; J: TRBJ2-2; CDR3: CASSYSSTGGLFF
V: TRBV19; J: TRBJ2-2; CDR3: CASSPGLGAGELFF
V: TRBV19; J: TRBJ1-2; CDR3: CASSTSRQADGYTF
V: TRBV20-1; J: TRBJ1-1; CDR3: CSARARGQVLNTEAFF
V: TRBV19; J: TRBJ2-3; CDR3: CASSQDSLGTQYF
V: TRBV7-8; J: TRBJ2-7; CDR3: CASSPQPGLTHYEQYF